This T cell receptor beta chain is from a study of cytomegalovirus exposure and HLA in healthy donors. Study findings and constraints: Reportedly, HLA-A and HLA-B alleles of most subjects were accurately predicted from TCR beta. For TCR beta chains, V- and J-gene trimming was later linked to a missense DCLRE1C variant.

Primers for the PCR totalled 60 Vbeta and 13 Jbeta. Assay used: immunoSEQ multiplex PCR; TCRdb lists only in-frame clones, some missing. The data hold 150,000 to 200,000 clones, with roughly 80% observed a single time. Only a few counts were recorded for this clone. Its antigen remains unidentified. The CDR3 runs to 14 residues. Trimming cost V 4 bases and J 1 base, with 10 bases left between them. CDR1 and CDR2 (germline): SNHLY, FYNNEI. The J gene is TRBJ1-1, the V gene TRBV2; D gene ambiguous. Sequenced: PBMCs. This receptor was obtained from a man aged 50 or older in good health and CMV-seronegative. In nucleotides, the CDR3 is TGTGCCAGCAGTGGATTGGGAGGGAACACTGAAGCTTTCTTT. It translates to CASSGLGGNTEAFF.